These 9 T cell receptor beta chains were all obtained from the same sample, sequenced in a study of blood T cell repertoires in COVID-19. Libraries were prepared by immunoSEQ multiplex PCR; TCRdb keeps only in-frame clonotypes and omits some of them. This table has roughly 60,000 clones, 85% appearing once. The specimen was peripheral blood. Every receptor here comes from a human donor in a cohort sampled during active COVID-19.

This clone was seen just once. CDR3 sequence (DNA): TGCGCCAGCAGCTCTACCCCTACTACCGCGAACACCGGGGAGCTGTTTTTT. It translates to CASSSTPTTANTGELFF. The chain links TRBV5-1 to TRBJ2-2; D remains unclear. CDR3 length equals 17 residues. The germline CDR1 and CDR2 sequences are SGHRS and YFSETQ. V was shortened by 3 bases and J by 0 bases, with 15 bases between the two germline ends.

V usage is TRBV3-1 (or the pseudogene TRBV3-2) and J usage is TRBJ2-1; weak D call: TRBD2 (5 bases). V lost 4 bases and J lost 9, with 13 bases in between. The CDR3 contains 13 residues. Germline V gene data show CDR1 as LGHDT and CDR2 as YNNKEL (reference sequence). CDR3 sequence (DNA): TGTGCCAGCAGCCCCCAACTAGGAGGTGAGCAGTTCTTC. Its protein product is CASSPQLGGEQFF.

The rearrangement joins TRBV11-2 to TRBJ1-2; D gene ambiguous. V was clipped by 0 bases and J by 0 bases, with 11 bases between them. CDR3 length: 16 residues. Germline CDR1 reads SGHAT; CDR2 reads FQNNGV. CDR3 in amino acids: CASSLDRGGSNYGYTF. The CDR3 region has the DNA TGTGCCAGCAGCTTAGATCGAGGCGGATCTAACTATGGCTACACCTTC.

The genes are TRBV6-4 and TRBJ1-1; D unresolved. V was shortened by 6 bases and J by 0 bases, with 8 bases between the two germline ends. The CDR3 is made up of 13 amino acids. CDR1 and CDR2 (germline): MRHNA, SNTAGT. CDR3 protein: CASSGEMNTEAFF. CDR3 coding DNA: TGTGCCAGCAGCGGGGAAATGAACACTGAAGCTTTCTTT.

This rearrangement joins TRBV19 to TRBJ2-2; 8 bases align to TRBD1. J gave up 0 bases and V 7 bases, and 7 bases lay outside the gene matches. From germline, CDR1 is LNHDA and CDR2 SQIVND (reference sequence). The CDR3 is made up of 16 amino acids. Written as DNA, the CDR3 is TGTGCCAGTAATAGACGACAGGGGACGAACACCGGGGAGCTGTTTTTT. Translating gives CASNRRQGTNTGELFF.

J is TRBJ1-1 and V is TRBV10-3, with a tentative D call TRBD1 (6 bases). This CDR3 comprises 13 residues. Trimming removed 2 bases at V and 6 bases at J, with 10 bases between. Germline V gives CDR1 ENHRY, CDR2 SYGVKD. The CDR3 bases are TGTGCCATCAGTGAGCACAGGGTTGCTGAAGCTTTCTTT. Amino acid sequence: CAISEHRVAEAFF.

The genes are TRBV3-1 (or the pseudogene TRBV3-2) and TRBJ2-5; D unresolved. V was clipped by 4 bases and J by 2 bases, with 11 bases between them. In germline, CDR1 is LGHDT, CDR2 YNNKEL (reference sequence). This CDR3 is 14 amino acids long. This CDR3 reads CASSPVQVQETQYF. CDR3 coding DNA: TGTGCCAGCAGCCCAGTGCAGGTACAAGAGACCCAGTACTTC.

The chain employs TRBV5-6 and TRBJ2-1; D gene uncertain. In germline, CDR1 is SGHDT, CDR2 YYEEEE. Trimming removed 5 bases at V and 0 bases at J, with 9 bases between. The CDR3 loop spans 14 amino acids. The chain's CDR3 is CASSPFSSYNEQFF. The CDR3 DNA follows: TGTGCCAGCAGTCCTTTCAGCTCCTACAATGAGCAGTTCTTC.

The rearrangement links TRBV12-5 to TRBJ1-1; D remains unclear. The CDR3 loop spans 16 amino acids. V was clipped by 0 bases and J by 2 bases, with 13 bases between them. Germline lookup yields CDR1 LGHNT and CDR2 FRNRAP. DNA of the CDR3: TGTGCTAGTGGTTTGGTATCGGGAAAGAGAAACACTGAAGCTTTCTTT. Its translation: CASGLVSGKRNTEAFF. Variable domain in full (rest from reference TRBV12-5 and TRBJ1-1): DARVTQTPRHKVTEMGQEVTMRCQPILGHNTVFWYRQTMMQGLELLAYFRNRAPLDDSGMPKDRFSAEMPDATLATLKIQPSEPRDSAVYFCASGLVSGKRNTEAFFGQGTRLTVV.